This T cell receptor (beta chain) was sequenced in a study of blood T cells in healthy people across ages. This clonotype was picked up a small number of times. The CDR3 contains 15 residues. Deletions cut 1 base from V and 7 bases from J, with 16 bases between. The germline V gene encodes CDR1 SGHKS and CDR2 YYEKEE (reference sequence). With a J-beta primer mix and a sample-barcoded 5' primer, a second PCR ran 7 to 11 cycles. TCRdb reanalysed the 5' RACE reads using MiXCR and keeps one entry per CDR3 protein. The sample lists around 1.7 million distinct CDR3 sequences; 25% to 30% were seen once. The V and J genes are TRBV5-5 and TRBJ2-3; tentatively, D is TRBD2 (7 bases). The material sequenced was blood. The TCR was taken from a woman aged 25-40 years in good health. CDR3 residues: CASSLFAGASNTQYF. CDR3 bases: TGTGCCAGCAGCTTGTTCGCGGGGGCATCCAATACGCAGTATTTT.